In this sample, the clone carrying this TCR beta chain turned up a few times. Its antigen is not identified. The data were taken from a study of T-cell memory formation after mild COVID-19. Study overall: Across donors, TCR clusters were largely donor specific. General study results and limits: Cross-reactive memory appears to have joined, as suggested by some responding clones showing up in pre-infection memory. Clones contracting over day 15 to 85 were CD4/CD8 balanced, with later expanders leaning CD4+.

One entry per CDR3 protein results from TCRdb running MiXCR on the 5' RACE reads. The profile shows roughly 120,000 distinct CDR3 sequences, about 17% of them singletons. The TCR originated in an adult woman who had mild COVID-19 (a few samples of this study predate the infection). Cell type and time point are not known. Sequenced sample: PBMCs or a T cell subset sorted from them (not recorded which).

CDR3 loop: CASSQRTGGNSPLHF. The DNA of the CDR3 is TGCGCCAGCAGCCAACGGACAGGGGGGAATTCACCCCTCCACTTT. The rearrangement uses TRBV5-1 and TRBJ1-6, with TRBD1 identical over 10 bases. Losses at the gene ends were 4 bases for V and 7 bases for J; bases not matched to a gene: 5. CDR3 length: 15 residues. Germline V gene sequence: CDR1 SGHRS, CDR2 YFSETQ.